Sequencing of this TCR beta chain was carried out in a study of blood T cell repertoires in COVID-19. Study background: Samples of COVID-19 (acute and convalescent) were obtained from the United States, Italy and Spain.

The V end was cut by 6 bases, the J end by 2 bases, with 11 bases between. This CDR3 spans 15 amino acids. Germline CDR1 and CDR2: LGHDT and YNNKEL (reference sequence). In Cohort 3, a recovered donor had either two negative PCRs, clearance, or symptom resolution. In the original processing: From reference gene primer amplification, estimates of nucleated cell counts were derived. Libraries were prepared by immunoSEQ multiplex PCR; TCRdb keeps only in-frame clonotypes and omits some of them. That table supplies the V and J calls and clone size; D and trimming were determined from the DNA. The sample gives fewer than 200,000 clones, under 90% of which show up once; 18% is in the top ten.

This chain joins TRBV3-1 (or the pseudogene TRBV3-2) and TRBJ2-6; D might be TRBD2 (6 bases). Specimen: PBMCs or T cells enriched from blood (not recorded which). This TCR derives from a man in his fifties or sixties who had recovered from COVID-19. The CDR3 region is CASSQLATGANVLTF. The CDR3 bases are TGTGCCAGCAGTCAACTAGCTACTGGGGCCAACGTCCTGACTTTC.